What follows is one T cell receptor beta chain and its context. No antigen is known for it. This specimen belongs to a study of OX40 agonist ivuxolimab in advanced cancers. Whole-study findings and limits: Clonal expansion from baseline to week 6 occurred in both CD4+ and CD8+ T cells.

Repertoires were generated with immunoSEQ multiplex PCR, while TCRdb's copy carries only in-frame clones and drops some. The profile shows more than 100,000 clones, 85% to 90% of them singletons. The germline V gene encodes CDR1 SGHDN and CDR2 FVKESK. This CDR3 is built from 14 residues. The ends lost 4 bases at V and 8 bases at J; junction bases unmatched: 6. The clonotype comes from an adult with an advanced solid tumor such as melanoma, head and neck, liver or kidney cancer. The chain links TRBV14 to TRBJ2-1; 9 nucleotides agree with TRBD1. The sequences come from CD4+ or CD8+ T cells sorted from blood, collected in a trial of the OX40 agonist ivuxolimab. Here the CDR3 DNA reads TGTGCCAGCAGCCTGCAACAGGGGGCGGATGAGCAGTTCTTC. Its protein product is CASSLQQGADEQFF. The entire variable domain, with the rest obtained from reference TRBV14 and TRBJ2-1, is as follows: EAGVTQFPSHSVIEKGQTVTLRCDPISGHDNLYWYRRVMGKEIKFLLHFVKESKQDESGMPNNRFLAERTGGTYSTLKVQPAELEDSGVYFCASSLQQGADEQFFGPGTRLTVL.